Below are 24 T cell receptor beta chains sequenced from a single sample in a study of response to subunit inactivated influenza vaccine. TCRdb re-derived calls from the RT-PCR reads in MiXCR, one entry per CDR3 protein. The sample lists about 800,000 distinct CDR3 sequences, 21% occurring once. The sequenced sample was PBMCs from blood, obtained 4 to 6 days after vaccination. Receptors originate from a man over 45 who received an inactivated influenza vaccine.

The rearrangement links TRBV28 to TRBJ2-7; D not certain. Trimming stripped 5 bases from V and 0 bases from J, with 14 bases between. The CDR3 contains 15 residues. CDR1 is MDHEN and CDR2 is SYDVKM in the germline V gene. The CDR3 nucleotides read TGTGCCAGCAGTGTGGCTGGGCTACCCTCCTACGAGCAGTACTTC. Translation: CASSVAGLPSYEQYF.

The chain has TRBV9 and TRBJ2-5; 10 positions match TRBD2. Germline-derived CDR1 and CDR2 are SGDLS and YYNGEE. The CDR3 extends over 16 amino acids. The J segment lost 2 bases and the V segment lost 4 bases, leaving 8 bases of the junction unmatched. The CDR3 DNA follows: TGTGCCAGCAGCCCGGGACTAGCGACCCGACAAGAGACCCAGTACTTC. This translates into CASSPGLATRQETQYF.

V usage is TRBV7-9 and J usage is TRBJ2-3, with 12 bases matching TRBD2. The CDR3 totals 17 residues. CDR1 SEHNR and CDR2 FQNEAQ come from the germline V gene (reference sequence). J lost 4 bases, V lost 4 bases, and 9 bases had no gene match. For the CDR3, the DNA is TGTGCCAGCAGCTCCCTGACTAGCGGGAGATTGTCAGATACGCAGTATTTT. This sequence encodes CASSSLTSGRLSDTQYF.

This sequence joins TRBV5-1 and TRBJ2-7; D uncertain. The germline CDR1 and CDR2 sequences are SGHRS and YFSETQ. Trimming removed 4 bases at V and 3 bases at J, with 14 bases between. The CDR3 spans 14 residues. The CDR3 bases are TGCGCCAGCAGCCCGACCCCGTGGGTCTACGAGCAGTACTTC. This translates into CASSPTPWVYEQYF.

There are many counts of this clonotype. The chain couples TRBV7-2 to TRBJ2-3, with 8 bases lining up with TRBD2. The CDR3 consists of 16 residues. Trimming removed 1 base from V and 1 base from J; junction bases left unmatched: 4. Looked up from germline, CDR1 is SGHTA and CDR2 is FQGNSA. DNA for the CDR3: TGTGCCAGCAGCTTAGGAGGTAGCGGGGGCACAGATACGCAGTATTTT. This translates into CASSLGGSGGTDTQYF.

The chain carries TRBV15 and TRBJ2-7, with D maybe TRBD1 (5 bases). Germline assignment: CDR1 LNHNV and CDR2 YYDKDF (reference sequence). The V end was cut by 3 bases, the J end by 6 bases, with 12 bases between. The CDR3 loop spans 13 amino acids. The CDR3 reads CATSSTGAGEQYF. For the CDR3, the DNA is TGTGCCACCAGCAGCACTGGGGCTGGCGAGCAGTACTTC. Full variable domain (outside the CDR3, taken from reference TRBV15 and TRBJ2-7): DAMVIQNPRYQVTQFGKPVTLSCSQTLNHNVMYWYQQKSSQAPKLLFHYYDKDFNNEADTPDNFQSRRPNTSFCFLDIRSPGLGDTAMYLCATSSTGAGEQYFGPGTRLTVT.

V usage is TRBV20-1 and J usage is TRBJ1-1; D perhaps matches TRBD1 (6 bases). This CDR3 spans 14 amino acids. Trimming cost V 6 bases and J 0 bases, with 14 bases left between them. CDR1 is DFQATT, CDR2 SNEGSKA, per germline (reference sequence). The CDR3, as DNA: TGCAGTGCCGCCTCCGGGACACTGAACACTGAAGCTTTCTTT. This codes for CSAASGTLNTEAFF.

The chain links TRBV4-3 to TRBJ2-2, with D possibly being TRBD1 (6 bases). This CDR3 has 16 amino acids. V was shortened by 0 bases and J by 6 bases, with 14 bases between the two germline ends. The V gene's germline CDR1 is LGHNA and CDR2 YSLEER. CDR3 residues: CASSQDGGQGSGELFF. CDR3 in DNA: TGCGCCAGCAGCCAAGATGGTGGGCAGGGGTCCGGGGAGCTGTTTTTT.

At least ten counts were recorded for this clonotype. The chain carries TRBV5-1 and TRBJ1-2, with D possibly TRBD1 on 6 matching bases. The CDR3 is 13 amino acids. Per germline, CDR1 SGHRS and CDR2 YFSETQ. Trimming cost V 3 bases and J 4 bases, with 10 bases left between them. CDR3 nucleotide sequence: TGCGCCAGCAGCTCCACAGGGTCCTATGGCTACACCTTC. Translating it yields CASSSTGSYGYTF. The whole variable domain, remainder taken from reference TRBV5-1 and TRBJ1-2, is KAGVTQTPRYLIKTRGQQVTLSCSPISGHRSVSWYQQTPGQGLQFLFEYFSETQRNKGNFPGRFSGRQFSNSRSEMNVSTLELGDSALYLCASSSTGSYGYTFGSGTRLTVV.

Regarding this clonotype: The junction does not match germline at one end; this may be a read error. The V gene is TRBV5-1, the J gene TRBJ1-3; D not resolved. The CDR3 extends over 17 amino acids. The germline gives CDR1 SGHRS, CDR2 YFSETQ. As DNA, the CDR3 is TGCGCCAGCAGCTTGGACGGACCCAGGAGCTCTGGAAACACCACATATTTT. This sequence encodes CASSLDGPRSSGNTTYF.

The chain is built from TRBV7-2 and TRBJ1-1; D gene ambiguous. Germline loops: CDR1 SGHTA, CDR2 FQGNSA. The CDR3 sequence is 15 residues long. Trimming stripped 1 base from V and 0 bases from J, with 9 bases between. Here the CDR3 reads CASSLDGPVNTEAFF. The CDR3 DNA follows: TGTGCCAGCAGCTTAGATGGGCCCGTGAACACTGAAGCTTTCTTT.

The CDR3 DNA sequence: TGTGCCAGCAGCCACCCTAGCGGGTTCCAAGAGACCCAGTACTTC. It codes for CASSHPSGFQETQYF. The rearrangement links TRBV3-1 to TRBJ2-5; 8 positions match TRBD2. The CDR3 totals 15 residues. From germline, CDR1 is LGHDT and CDR2 YNNKEL (reference sequence). Germline trimming cut 3 bases from V and 1 base from J; bases unmatched to any gene: 4.

J is TRBJ2-5 and V is TRBV5-1; D perhaps matches TRBD2 (5 bases). CDR1 SGHRS and CDR2 YFSETQ come from the germline V gene. This CDR3 contains 14 residues. The V and J ends lost 5 bases and 2 bases respectively, with 13 bases between them. The CDR3 DNA sequence: TGCGCCAGCAGTTCCGTCACTAGACAAGAGACCCAGTACTTC. Translation: CASSSVTRQETQYF.

The chain recombines TRBV7-2 with TRBJ2-7; 7 bases agree with TRBD1. Germline CDR1 is SGHTA and CDR2 is FQGNSA. CDR3 length: 14 amino acids. V shed 4 bases and J 2 bases; nucleotides not matched to a gene: 5. The CDR3 coding sequence is TGTGCCAGCAGCTCGAACAGGGGTACCTACGAGCAGTACTTC. This encodes CASSSNRGTYEQYF.

This clonotype was observed many times. This chain connects TRBV6-1 to TRBJ2-2; possible D gene TRBD2, 7 bases. V lost 7 bases, J lost 2 bases, and 14 bases lay in between. Germline CDR1 reads MNHNS; CDR2 reads SASEGT. The CDR3 has 15 amino acids. CDR3 sequence: CASTREGTNTGELFF. The CDR3 DNA reads TGTGCCAGCACTAGGGAGGGGACAAACACCGGGGAGCTGTTTTTT.

This clonotype was observed a few times. The chain combines TRBV7-9 with TRBJ2-1, with D hard to call. The CDR3 sequence is 14 residues long. V was cut by 5 bases and J by 4 bases, with 12 bases left in between. Germline CDR1 reads SEHNR; CDR2 reads FQNEAQ (reference sequence). The CDR3 sequence: CASSPYTGYNEQFF. The CDR3 DNA reads as TGTGCCAGCAGCCCCTATACCGGGTACAATGAGCAGTTCTTC.

The CDR3 DNA follows: TGCAGTGCTAGAGAAGAGCCGAGGACTGAAGCTTTCTTT. This codes for CSAREEPRTEAFF. This chain uses TRBV20-1 with TRBJ1-1, with D unresolved. V was shortened by 0 bases and J by 5 bases, with 10 bases between the two germline ends. The CDR3 is made up of 13 amino acids. The germline V gene encodes CDR1 DFQATT and CDR2 SNEGSKA (reference sequence).

The rearrangement uses TRBV6-4 and TRBJ2-3, with 8 bases aligning to TRBD2. Trimming cost V 3 bases and J 6 bases; bases outside gene matches: 8. Germline V gene sequence: CDR1 MRHNA, CDR2 SNTAGT. CDR3 length: 15 amino acids. CDR3 sequence (DNA): TGTGCCAGCAGTGAACCGGGAGGGCCGACCGATACGCAGTATTTT. Protein sequence: CASSEPGGPTDTQYF.

This sequence joins TRBV7-2 and TRBJ2-2; D ambiguous. CDR1 and CDR2 from the germline V gene are SGHTA and FQGNSA. V lost 5 bases to trimming and J lost 5 bases, with 12 bases between them. The CDR3 is 14 amino acids. CDR3 in amino acids: CASSKTLQTGELFF. CDR3 DNA: TGTGCCAGCAGCAAGACCCTCCAGACCGGGGAGCTGTTTTTT.

This clonotype has more than one count but fewer than ten. This chain joins TRBV4-1 and TRBJ1-5, with 7 bases lining up with TRBD1. The length of the CDR3 is 17 residues. In germline, CDR1 is MGHRA, CDR2 YSYEKL. The ends lost 0 bases at V and 3 bases at J; junction bases unmatched: 8. Written as DNA, the CDR3 is TGCGCCAGCAGCCAAGATACGGGCAGGGGGACCAATCAGCCCCAGCATTTT. This gives the protein CASSQDTGRGTNQPQHF.

This clonotype was seen a handful of times. J is TRBJ2-3 and V is TRBV10-2; TRBD2 matches 8 bases. The V gene end was trimmed by 3 bases and the J gene end by 3 bases; junction bases not matched to a gene: 8. Germline V lookup: CDR1 WSHSY, CDR2 SAAADI. The CDR3 is 16 amino acids. CDR3 loop: CASSDPFGGATDTQYF. The CDR3 DNA reads TGCGCCAGCAGTGACCCTTTCGGGGGGGCGACAGATACGCAGTATTTT.

This clonotype was recorded a few times. V gene TRBV11-2 combines with J gene TRBJ1-4; D not resolved. This CDR3 has 13 residues. The germline CDR1 and CDR2 sequences are SGHAT and FQNNGV. Trimming shortened V by 1 base and J by 8 bases, and 8 bases separated the two germline ends. The DNA for the CDR3 is TGTGCCAGCAGCTTAGGAATAAAAGAAAAACTGTTTTTT. It encodes CASSLGIKEKLFF.

The chain couples TRBV20-1 to TRBJ2-7, with 9 bases identical to TRBD2. Germline V gene data show CDR1 as DFQATT and CDR2 as SNEGSKA (reference sequence). The V gene end was trimmed by 7 bases and the J gene end by 3 bases; junction bases not matched to a gene: 4. CDR3 size: 12 residues. The CDR3 loop reads CSGYSGSYEQYF. The CDR3 coding sequence is TGCAGTGGGTATAGCGGGAGCTACGAGCAGTACTTC.

This clonotype has only a few counts. The chain has TRBV20-1 and TRBJ2-1; D is ambiguous. Germline CDR1 and CDR2: DFQATT and SNEGSKA (reference sequence). V lost 2 bases, J lost 7 bases, and 6 bases lay in between. The CDR3 is 11 amino acids. The CDR3 sequence is CSARLGNEQFF. CDR3 sequence (DNA): TGCAGTGCTAGATTGGGTAATGAGCAGTTCTTC.